Given below is one T cell receptor beta chain in context. Its specificity is not known. Partitioning of CD4+ cells yielded a CD45RA+ naive subset and a CD45RA-negative memory subset. This specimen comes from a study of shared clonotypes between healthy human individuals. General study findings and limits: Compared with memory subsets, naive subsets generally had larger estimated richness. A handful of donors showed sharing of approximately 5% of naive CD4 clonotypes. Compared with clonotypes that all four donors shared, non-shared clonotypes had lower generation probabilities.

Assay used: immunoSEQ multiplex PCR; TCRdb lists only in-frame clones, some missing. In the table there are some 1,600,000 clones, approximately 98% of which are singletons. Losses at the gene ends were 7 bases for V and 3 bases for J; bases not matched to a gene: 6. Germline V gene sequence: CDR1 LGHNA, CDR2 YSLEER. The CDR3 spans 15 residues. The chain links TRBV4-3 to TRBJ2-3, with 11 bases aligning to TRBD2. The TCR comes from a man aged 25-40 years in good health. Sequencing was carried out using naive CD4+ T cells sorted from blood. Described subset: CD45RA+ positively selected. In DNA, the CDR3 is TGCGCCAGCATACTAGCGGGAGTGAGTACAGATACGCAGTATTTT. Its protein product is CASILAGVSTDTQYF.